These 18 T cell receptor beta chains were all obtained from the same sample, sequenced in a study of CD8+ T cells in alopecia areata. Extracted from the samples, RNA was reverse transcribed into cDNA to serve as the sequencing template. Clones were sequenced by immunoSEQ multiplex PCR, and TCRdb holds only the in-frame ones, with some missing. The table shows about 180,000 clones, with 51% occurring only once. The sample's treatment: oral pan-JAK inhibitor, 5-10 mg twice daily. The sample consisted of CD8+ T cells sorted from blood, taken between weeks 51 and 54, from a patient treated with tofacitinib. These receptors were taken from a human donor with alopecia areata.

The chain uses TRBV5-6 and TRBJ1-1, with D unclear. CDR1 is SGHDT, CDR2 YYEEEE, per germline. Trimming took off 7 bases at V and 5 bases at J, with 9 bases between the two ends. This CDR3 spans 11 amino acids. As DNA, the CDR3 is TGTGCCAGCGGCCCGGAGACTGAAGCTTTCTTT. Its translation is CASGPETEAFF.

This chain links TRBV13 with TRBJ1-2; the match to TRBD1 covers 8 bases. Trimming cost V 0 bases and J 4 bases; bases outside gene matches: 4. Germline V gene lookup returns CDR1 PRHDT and CDR2 FYEKMQ (reference sequence). CDR3 length: 15 residues. This CDR3 reads CASSLGGQVAYGYTF. As DNA, the CDR3 is TGTGCCAGCAGCTTAGGGGGACAGGTCGCCTATGGCTACACCTTC.

The chain employs TRBV19 and TRBJ2-5; D unresolved. This CDR3 contains 13 residues. The V gene lost 5 bases and the J gene lost 4 bases, with 11 bases spanning the gap. Germline values: CDR1 LNHDA, CDR2 SQIVND (reference sequence). The CDR3 spells CASSQREPETQYF. The CDR3 nucleotides are TGTGCCAGTAGTCAAAGAGAGCCAGAGACCCAGTACTTC.

This clone showed up just a few times. The J gene is TRBJ2-1, the V gene TRBV4-1; 8 nucleotides line up with TRBD2. CDR1 MGHRA and CDR2 YSYEKL come from the germline V gene. V was pared by 0 bases and J by 4 bases, with 8 bases of the junction left unmatched. The CDR3 consists of 17 residues. CDR3: CASSQDGERGRYNEQFF. The CDR3, as DNA: TGCGCCAGCAGCCAAGATGGGGAGCGGGGGAGGTACAATGAGCAGTTCTTC.

Note on this clone: One junction end does not reproduce the germline sequence, and a read error may be involved. The V call is TRBV13, the J call TRBJ2-5; a weak D match, TRBD2 (5 bases). Germline V CDR1 and CDR2: PRHDT, FYEKMQ (reference sequence). This CDR3 is built from 16 residues. CDR3 DNA: TGTGCCAGCAGCTTAAGTTATGAGGGTTTTCAAGAGACCCAGCACTTC. It specifies CASSLSYEGFQETQHF.

The V call is TRBV6-5, the J call TRBJ2-2; D is perhaps TRBD1 or TRBD2 (6 bases each). Germline values: CDR1 MNHEY, CDR2 SVGAGI. This CDR3 has 14 amino acids. V dropped 0 bases and J dropped 6 bases, with 8 bases sitting between them. The CDR3 is CASSYSGGSGELFF. For the CDR3, the DNA is TGTGCCAGCAGTTACTCCGGGGGCTCCGGGGAGCTGTTTTTT.

This clone was recorded once. This rearrangement joins TRBV20-1 to TRBJ2-5; D not certain. V was clipped by 1 base and J by 7 bases, with 7 bases between them. The CDR3 length is 11 residues. Germline CDR1 is DFQATT and CDR2 is SNEGSKA (reference sequence). For the CDR3, the DNA is TGCAGTGCTAGAGGCAAGGGGACCCAGTACTTC. Translating it yields CSARGKGTQYF.

The V call is TRBV11-2, the J call TRBJ2-1, with TRBD2 matching over 15 bases. There are 16 residues in the CDR3. Germline V CDR1 and CDR2: SGHAT, FQNNGV. J was trimmed by 9 bases and V by 7 bases; bases with no gene match: 10. CDR3 protein: CASTWTSGGEEGEQFF. Here the CDR3 DNA reads TGTGCCAGCACCTGGACTAGCGGGGGGGAAGAGGGTGAGCAGTTCTTC.

The gene calls are TRBV4-1 and TRBJ2-5; unclear D gene. This CDR3 spans 13 amino acids. Trimming took 4 bases from V and 5 from J, leaving 11 bases between them. Germline V gene data show CDR1 as MGHRA and CDR2 as YSYEKL. CDR3 protein: CASSPRKGETQYF. In DNA, the CDR3 is TGCGCCAGCAGCCCCCGCAAAGGGGAGACCCAGTACTTC.

The V and J genes are TRBV27 and TRBJ2-1; 8 bases are a match to TRBD1. CDR3 length: 14 amino acids. Germline V gene sequence: CDR1 MNHEY, CDR2 SMNVEV (reference sequence). After removal of 5 bases from V and 5 bases from J, the junction contained 5 bases not matched to a gene. CDR3 sequence reads: CASSPGTGNNEQFF. The CDR3 nucleotides are TGTGCCAGCAGTCCCGGGACAGGCAACAATGAGCAGTTCTTC.

In this sample, this clone turned up a few times. The chain uses TRBV6-5 and TRBJ2-5; 9 bases are shared with TRBD1. CDR1 and CDR2 from the germline V gene are MNHEY and SVGAGI. Trimming removed 0 bases from V and 4 bases from J; junction bases left unmatched: 6. There are 16 residues in the CDR3. The CDR3 region has the DNA TGTGCCAGCAGTTACTCTGTTACAGGGGGCCTAGAGACCCAGTACTTC. Translated: CASSYSVTGGLETQYF.

This sequence joins TRBV5-4 and TRBJ1-2; 8 positions match TRBD1. Germline V gene lookup returns CDR1 SGHNT and CDR2 YYREEE (reference sequence). The junction had 6 bases not matched to a gene; V was cut back by 4 bases and J by 4 bases. This CDR3 contains 14 residues. The CDR3 sequence is CASSGPGTGYGYTF. The DNA of the CDR3 is TGTGCCAGCAGCGGCCCCGGGACAGGCTATGGCTACACCTTC.

The rearrangement links TRBV5-4 to TRBJ1-2; D ambiguous. The CDR3 runs to 13 residues. Germline V gene data show CDR1 as SGHNT and CDR2 as YYREEE (reference sequence). V was clipped by 0 bases and J by 1 base, with 4 bases between them. The CDR3 nucleotides are TGTGCCAGCAGCTTGGCATATAACTATGGCTACACCTTC. Translating it yields CASSLAYNYGYTF.

The chain couples TRBV27 to TRBJ2-1; unclear D gene. Germline CDR1 reads MNHEY; CDR2 reads SMNVEV (reference sequence). The CDR3 sequence is 11 residues long. Between the trimmed V and J ends, which lost 4 bases and 14 bases, there was a span of 12 bases. CDR3 DNA sequence: TGTGCCAGCAGTTCGATCGAAACGGAGTTCTTC. Translating it yields CASSSIETEFF.

This clone turned up a few times. The V and J genes are TRBV5-6 and TRBJ2-7; D is possibly TRBD2 (5 bases). V lost 3 bases and J lost 3, with 10 bases in between. The CDR3 contains 13 residues. CDR1 and CDR2 from the germline V gene are SGHDT and YYEEEE. The DNA of the CDR3 is TGTGCCAGCAGCTCGGGGAACGGCTACGAGCAGTACTTC. This translates into CASSSGNGYEQYF.

As for this clone: Different DNA sequences within this sample yield the same CDR3. The genes are TRBV7-9 and TRBJ1-6; the D is unclear. V dropped 1 base and J dropped 7 bases, with 2 bases sitting between them. The CDR3 has 12 residues. Per germline, CDR1 SEHNR and CDR2 FQNEAQ (reference sequence). CDR3 DNA: TGTGCCAGCAGCTTAGACAATTCACCCCTCCACTTT. Its translation: CASSLDNSPLHF.

The chain is built from TRBV30 and TRBJ2-1, with D perhaps TRBD2 (6 bases). V was cut by 5 bases and J by 10 bases, with 12 bases left in between. Per germline, CDR1 GTSNPN and CDR2 SVGIG (reference sequence). The CDR3 sequence is 11 residues long. CDR3 amino acids: CAWGGVVEQFF. As DNA, the CDR3 is TGTGCCTGGGGAGGGGTGGTGGAGCAGTTCTTC.

This clone has more than one count but fewer than ten. The chain recombines TRBV29-1 with TRBJ2-3, with a weak D call TRBD1 (5 bases). There are 15 residues in the CDR3. V lost 2 bases and J lost 8, with 20 bases in between. Germline loops: CDR1 SQVTM, CDR2 ANQGSEA. CDR3: CSVEFGSPGLGTQYF. CDR3 coding DNA: TGCAGCGTTGAATTTGGGTCACCAGGGCTTGGTACGCAGTATTTT.